Below, 25 T cell receptor beta chains from the same sample are listed, as sequenced in a study of blood T cell repertoires in COVID-19. Sequencing used immunoSEQ multiplex PCR; TCRdb keeps in-frame clones, though not all of them. Of 270,000 or so clones listed, about nine tenths are singletons. Material for sequencing was PBMCs or T cells enriched from blood (not recorded which). These TCRs come from a middle-aged woman with acute COVID-19.

CDR3 in DNA: TGTGCCAGCACCCCACAGCCCACCGGGGAGCTGTTTTTT. This gives the protein CASTPQPTGELFF. The chain has TRBV12-3 or TRBV12-4 and TRBJ2-2, with D unclear. V lost 7 bases and J 4 bases, leaving 10 bases between the germline ends. This CDR3 has 13 residues.

This clone was observed once. J is TRBJ1-6 and V is TRBV7-3; D is undetermined. V was cut by 3 bases and J by 9 bases, with 9 bases left in between. The CDR3 sequence is 13 residues long. The V gene's germline CDR1 is SGHTA and CDR2 FQGTGA. CDR3 bases: TGTGCCAGCAGCTTGCAGGAGGGTTCACCCCTCCACTTT. It codes for CASSLQEGSPLHF.

This rearrangement joins TRBV30 to TRBJ1-2; D is perhaps TRBD1 (6 bases). The ends were cut back, 7 bases at V and 8 bases at J, with 23 bases in the middle. CDR3 size: 14 residues. Germline values: CDR1 GTSNPN, CDR2 SVGIG (reference sequence). Written as DNA, the CDR3 is TGTGCCTCGGTAACTGGATCGGGGGGGCAGGGCTACACCTTC. This encodes CASVTGSGGQGYTF.

The chain links TRBV29-1 to TRBJ2-1, with 10 nucleotides matching TRBD2. The J segment lost 4 bases and the V segment lost 7 bases, leaving 4 bases of the junction unmatched. CDR1 and CDR2 (germline): SQVTM, ANQGSEA. The CDR3 is 13 amino acids. CDR3 in amino acids: CSGRTSGYNEQFF. The CDR3 region has the DNA TGCAGCGGCCGGACTAGCGGATACAATGAGCAGTTCTTC.

The V gene is TRBV24-1, the J gene TRBJ2-2, with 12 positions matching TRBD1. The CDR3 runs to 18 residues. With 3 bases clipped from V and 8 bases from J, the junction kept 12 bases outside the gene matches. The germline CDR1 and CDR2 sequences are KGHDR and SFDVKD. In DNA form, the CDR3 reads TGTGCCACCAGTGATCTACCGGGACAGGGGGCGCGAGTAGGGGAGCTGTTTTTT. Its protein is CATSDLPGQGARVGELFF.

The gene calls are TRBV6-5 and TRBJ1-4; TRBD1 might be the D (6 bases). CDR3 length: 16 residues. Per the germline V gene, CDR1 is MNHEY and CDR2 is SVGAGI. Trimming shortened V by 2 bases and J by 5 bases, and 15 bases separated the two germline ends. DNA for the CDR3: TGTGCCAGCAGTTACCTCGGGGGGGCAGACAATGAAAAACTGTTTTTT. As protein: CASSYLGGADNEKLFF.

This clone was observed a single time. V usage is TRBV7-2 and J usage is TRBJ1-2, with 8 bases matching TRBD1. The trim removed 5 bases at V and 4 bases at J, leaving 3 bases unmatched. CDR1 is SGHTA and CDR2 is FQGNSA in the germline V gene. The CDR3 loop spans 13 amino acids. The CDR3, as DNA: TGTGCCAGCAGCCGACAGGGGTCCTATGGCTACACCTTC. It specifies CASSRQGSYGYTF.

The V gene is TRBV7-3, the J gene TRBJ2-6, with D tentatively TRBD1 (5 bases). The V end was cut by 2 bases, the J end by 0 bases, with 8 bases between. CDR1 and CDR2 (germline): SGHTA, FQGTGA. CDR3 length: 16 residues. CDR3 DNA: TGTGCCAGCAGCTTACAGGGTCTCTCTGGGGCCAACGTCCTGACTTTC. Its translation is CASSLQGLSGANVLTF.

This clone was counted a single time. The chain uses TRBV10-1 and TRBJ1-5; a possible D gene is TRBD1 (5 bases). Per germline, CDR1 WNHNN and CDR2 SYGVQD (reference sequence). Trimming shortened V by 6 bases and J by 4 bases, and 10 bases separated the two germline ends. This CDR3 spans 13 amino acids. CDR3 sequence reads: CASSQGLNQPQHF. As DNA, the CDR3 is TGCGCCAGCAGCCAGGGACTTAATCAGCCCCAGCATTTT.

The DNA of the CDR3 is TGTGCCAGCAGCTTGTTACAGGGCACTGAAGCTTTCTTT. The encoded protein is CASSLLQGTEAFF. The chain combines TRBV5-6 with TRBJ1-1; D is perhaps TRBD1 (6 bases). Germline V lookup: CDR1 SGHDT, CDR2 YYEEEE. V dropped 1 base and J dropped 4 bases, with 8 bases sitting between them. This CDR3 has 13 amino acids. Full variable domain (remainder filled in from reference TRBV5-6 and TRBJ1-1): DAGVTQSPTHLIKTRGQQVTLRCSPKSGHDTVSWYQQALGQGPQFIFQYYEEEERQRGNFPDRFSGHQFPNYSSELNVNALLLGDSALYLCASSLLQGTEAFFGQGTRLTVV.

The chain links TRBV14 to TRBJ2-2; D uncertain. The CDR3 covers 16 residues. V lost 4 bases and J lost 0, with 12 bases in between. Germline V gene lookup returns CDR1 SGHDN and CDR2 FVKESK. The CDR3 here is CASSPRLTSNTGELFF. In nucleotides, the CDR3 is TGTGCCAGCAGCCCCCGTCTAACCTCGAACACCGGGGAGCTGTTTTTT.

This chain joins TRBV27 and TRBJ2-1; TRBD2 might be the D (6 bases). The CDR3 runs to 15 residues. CDR1 is MNHEY, CDR2 SMNVEV, per germline (reference sequence). Trimming stripped 3 bases from V and 10 bases from J, with 19 bases between. The CDR3 region is CASSFSTLGGGEQFF. The CDR3 DNA follows: TGTGCCAGCAGTTTTTCGACTCTCGGGGGAGGAGAGCAGTTCTTC.

The V and J genes are TRBV3-1 (or the pseudogene TRBV3-2) and TRBJ1-3; D is unclear. The length of the CDR3 is 12 residues. Trimming removed 3 bases at V and 4 bases at J, with 4 bases between. In germline, CDR1 is LGHDT, CDR2 YNNKEL (reference sequence). CDR3 DNA: TGTGCCAGCAGCCATCTCGGAAACACCATATATTTT. This translates into CASSHLGNTIYF.

CDR3 loop: CASSLGGTGQETQYF. The CDR3 DNA sequence: TGCGCCAGCAGCTTGGGGGGAACAGGCCAAGAGACCCAGTACTTC. The chain employs TRBV5-1 and TRBJ2-5; D may be TRBD1 (5 bases). The CDR3 has 15 residues. The V gene lost 0 bases and the J gene lost 1 base, with 10 bases spanning the gap. Germline-derived CDR1 and CDR2 are SGHRS and YFSETQ.

This rearrangement joins TRBV2 to TRBJ2-7; 8 positions agree with TRBD1. CDR1 and CDR2 from the germline V gene are SNHLY and FYNNEI. V trimming: 10 bases; J trimming: 4 bases; junction bases outside the gene matches: 12. The CDR3 has 14 residues. The CDR3 coding sequence is TGTGCCACCGCCCGGCAGGGGGCAGGTTACGAGCAGTACTTC. Residues: CATARQGAGYEQYF.

This chain connects TRBV6-2 or TRBV6-3 to TRBJ1-2; D is perhaps TRBD1 (6 bases). The germline V gene encodes CDR1 MNHEY and CDR2 SVGEGT. V was shortened by 2 bases and J by 7 bases, with 14 bases between the two germline ends. The CDR3 loop spans 14 amino acids. CDR3 loop: CASSYQRQGSGYTF. In DNA, the CDR3 is TGTGCCAGCAGTTACCAACGGCAGGGGTCTGGCTACACCTTC.

This sequence joins TRBV10-2 and TRBJ2-1; D may be TRBD1 (6 bases). Germline V gene sequence: CDR1 WSHSY, CDR2 SAAADI. CDR3 length equals 15 residues. V was pared by 6 bases and J by 2 bases, with 14 bases between. The CDR3 sequence: CASSLEGETYNEQFF. CDR3 nucleotides: TGCGCCAGCAGCCTCGAGGGGGAAACCTACAATGAGCAGTTCTTC.

This rearrangement joins TRBV5-1 to TRBJ2-7; D might be TRBD2 (7 bases). V was shortened by 7 bases and J by 6 bases, with 20 bases between the two germline ends. The germline V gene encodes CDR1 SGHRS and CDR2 YFSETQ. There are 14 residues in the CDR3. Written as DNA, the CDR3 is TGCGCCAGCTCGGCGGGGGTGGAGGGGGTCGAGCAGTACTTC. Protein product: CASSAGVEGVEQYF.

The V gene is TRBV3-1 (or the pseudogene TRBV3-2), the J gene TRBJ1-3; no firm D call. The CDR3 loop spans 18 amino acids. Germline V gene data show CDR1 as LGHDT and CDR2 as YNNKEL (reference sequence). V was shortened by 1 base and J by 0 bases, with 16 bases between the two germline ends. The CDR3 loop reads CASSQVSLSGSSGNTIYF. In DNA form, the CDR3 reads TGTGCCAGCAGCCAAGTATCGCTTTCGGGAAGCTCTGGAAACACCATATATTTT.

The rearrangement joins TRBV30 to TRBJ2-7; 7 positions match TRBD2. The CDR3 consists of 13 residues. With V trimmed by 0 bases and J by 5 bases, 4 bases remained unmatched. CDR1 is GTSNPN, CDR2 SVGIG, per germline (reference sequence). The CDR3 coding sequence is TGTGCCTGGAGTGTACTGGCGGGAGACGAGCAGTACTTC. Its translation: CAWSVLAGDEQYF.

A single count supports this clone. The V and J genes are TRBV5-5 and TRBJ2-7, with 9 nucleotides matching TRBD1. CDR1 and CDR2 from the germline V gene are SGHKS and YYEKEE (reference sequence). The CDR3 contains 17 residues. V shed 2 bases and J 0 bases; nucleotides not matched to a gene: 9. The CDR3 sequence: CASSLSGQGKISYEQYF. CDR3 coding DNA: TGTGCCAGCAGCTTATCGGGACAGGGAAAGATCTCCTACGAGCAGTACTTC.

The V call is TRBV2, the J call TRBJ1-1, with D unresolved. The V and J ends lost 1 base and 3 bases respectively, with 6 bases between them. Germline CDR1 SNHLY, CDR2 FYNNEI. The length of the CDR3 is 13 residues. This CDR3 reads CASSEDRDTEAFF. DNA for the CDR3: TGTGCCAGCAGTGAAGATCGGGACACTGAAGCTTTCTTT.

The J gene is TRBJ2-1, the V gene TRBV29-1; 8 nucleotides line up with TRBD1. CDR1 and CDR2 (germline): SQVTM, ANQGSEA. The J segment lost 9 bases and the V segment lost 8 bases, leaving 6 bases of the junction unmatched. This CDR3 has 11 amino acids. The CDR3 DNA sequence: TGCAGCTCGCAGGGGGCGGGTGAGCAGTTCTTC. It encodes CSSQGAGEQFF.

V usage is TRBV29-1 and J usage is TRBJ1-2; a possible D gene is TRBD1 (6 bases). The CDR3 has 13 amino acids. Trimming left V 4 bases short and J 4 bases short, with 13 bases between. Per germline, CDR1 SQVTM and CDR2 ANQGSEA. The CDR3 DNA sequence: TGCAGCGTTGCTGCCAGGGGAAGCTATGGCTACACCTTC. Translated: CSVAARGSYGYTF.

V and J are TRBV13 and TRBJ1-2; 9 bases are shared with TRBD1. The CDR3 covers 15 residues. Germline assignment: CDR1 PRHDT and CDR2 FYEKMQ (reference sequence). Trimming removed 4 bases from V and 5 bases from J; junction bases left unmatched: 8. The chain's CDR3 is CASSSRDRVLYGYTF. CDR3 DNA sequence: TGTGCCAGCAGCTCCCGGGACAGGGTGTTGTATGGCTACACCTTC.